Below, one T cell receptor (beta chain) is given with its context. This clone was found a few times. The specificity of this receptor is unknown. Base qualities are not provided; no much larger clone lies one nucleotide away. According to the study, the label for this sample's time point signals: baseline before first vaccination. Samples from vaccinated people were obtained from the UK trials COV001 and COV002, which included a single-blind randomized controlled phase 2/3 trial of AZD1222 (ChAdOx1 nCoV-19) in healthy adults. For TCRbeta chain sequencing, PBMC samples were collected from trial participants at day 0 and at day 28 after the second dose. These data are taken from a study of T cell responses to AZD1222 COVID-19 vaccine listed by TCRdb under 2021. For context, the study as a whole: AZD1222 recipients whose second dose came at about 4 weeks and those whose second dose came at about 12 weeks were combined into one group, since spike-specific TCR depth and breadth did not differ between the two schedules. TCR sequencing was performed for more than 230 trial participants, of whom roughly 200 were given two doses of AZD1222 and 26 were given two doses of MenACWY control vaccine. Enrollment into the trials was organized by age into subgroups of 18-55, 56-69 and 70-plus years, and those subgroups contained roughly 160, 29 and 62 TCR-sequenced participants, respectively. The paper's findings and limits, for the study overall: After two AZD1222 doses, spike-specific TCR breadth and depth were significantly higher than at day 0 and than in MenACWY recipients. Because no day 14 peak-response samples were available, the repertoires could be characterized only after the peak T cell response. The whole spike protein was spanned by vaccine-associated CD4 TCRs, and dominant responses were seen in regions 160-218 and 743-854. Nearly half of unique spike-specific TCRs reportedly recognized epitopes outside regions mutated in the B.1.351 and B.1.1.7 variants. Only five to seven AZD1222 recipients were SARS-CoV-2 seropositive at baseline, limiting conclusions about previously exposed vaccinees. In the small 56-69-year group, the increase in depth fell short of significance, most likely because of low power. Participants were mostly white British and included more females than males, and it was suggested by the authors that clonal diversity may have been underestimated.

The CDR3 regions of human TCRbeta chains were subjected to immunosequencing. The original methods were these. Repertoire TCRs were checked for matches against a reference library of SARS-CoV-2-specific TCRs that had been generated using the MIRA antigen-specificity platform. Breadth meant the fraction of unique TCRs that were SARS-CoV-2-associated, whereas depth meant the fraction of total T cells that were SARS-CoV-2-associated. Using the MIRA data, each spike-specific TCR was mapped to the spike region that the TCR reacts to and placed in a CD4 or CD8 class. Log10-transformed breadth and depth values were compared by one-way ANOVA with Sidak's multiple comparisons tests. TCRdb limited this immuneACCESS table to in-frame rearrangements with V and J called. A share of clones is missing; checked studies link under half to unresolved V genes, and the rest is unexplained. D and trimming were read from the DNA, whereas the V and J calls and clone size are those reported in that table. This sample holds under 130,000 clones; approximately 88% were observed only once. Roughly 20% of the sample is in the top ten clones.

The CDR3 covers 13 residues, taking in both the cysteine and the phenylalanine. CDR3 DNA only is kept here, 39 bases in frame from base 1. Based on the germline V gene, the CDR1 and CDR2 sequences are MNHNS and SASEGT. At the junction V is shortened by 2 bases and J by 1 base, with 4 bases in between. This TCR was recovered from an adult in good health. The chain couples TRBV6-1 to TRBJ2-3; the D gene is not confidently resolved. The sample was peripheral blood, taken on day 0 of AZD1222 vaccination. The CDR3 sequence is CASSERGTDTQYF. The DNA reads as follows: TGTGCCAGCAGTGAACGGGGCACAGATACGCAGTATTTT.